This TCR beta chain was profiled in a study of blood T cells in healthy people across ages. The study's findings and limits: Age brought a roughly linear fall in TCR beta diversity measured per million T cells.

Extracted total RNA amounted to at least 5.5 micrograms for each sample. This clonotype has a handful of counts. Its target is not known. Sample-barcoded 5' priming and a J-beta primer mix drove a second PCR of about 6 to 11 cycles. MiXCR, applied by TCRdb to the 5' RACE reads, yields one record per CDR3 protein. The sample records over 1,500,000 distinct CDR3 sequences, 30% to 40% being singletons. Trimming removed 0 bases from V and 5 bases from J; junction bases left unmatched: 6. The CDR3 is 16 amino acids. From germline, CDR1 is LGHNA and CDR2 YSLEER. This TCR was sampled from a human donor in good health. V usage is TRBV4-3 and J usage is TRBJ1-5, with 8 bases that match TRBD1. The specimen sequenced was blood. CDR3 bases: TGCGCCAGCAGCCAAGATTTTGGACAGGGCTATCAGCCCCAGCATTTT. Residues: CASSQDFGQGYQPQHF.